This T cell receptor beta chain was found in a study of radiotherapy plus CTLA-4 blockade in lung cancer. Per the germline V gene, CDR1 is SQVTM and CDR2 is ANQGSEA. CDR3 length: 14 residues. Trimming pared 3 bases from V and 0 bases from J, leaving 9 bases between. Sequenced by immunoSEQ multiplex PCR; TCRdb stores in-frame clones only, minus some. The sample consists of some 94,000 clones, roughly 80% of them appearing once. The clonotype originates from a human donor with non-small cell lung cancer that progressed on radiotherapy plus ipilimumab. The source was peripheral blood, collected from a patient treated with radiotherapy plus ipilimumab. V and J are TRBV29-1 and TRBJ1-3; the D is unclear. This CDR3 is CSVEYNDSGNTIYF. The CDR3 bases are TGCAGCGTTGAGTACAACGACTCTGGAAACACCATATATTTT.